This record covers a single TCR beta chain. In the source study's methods: From reference gene primer amplification, estimates of nucleated cell counts were derived. Profiling relied on immunoSEQ multiplex PCR, and the TCRdb table lists in-frame clones only, not all of them. Clone size and the V and J calls come from that table; the DNA yielded D and trimming. The sample lists about 240,000 clones, around 79% seen once, with more than 2.5% in the top ten. Germline V gives CDR1 SEHNR, CDR2 FQNEAQ (reference sequence). J lost 4 bases, V lost 1 base, and 12 bases had no gene match. This CDR3 has 17 amino acids. These data belong to a study of blood T cell repertoires in COVID-19.

The sequence was obtained from a woman older than 75 with acute or convalescent COVID-19. The specimen sequenced was peripheral blood. This chain connects TRBV7-9 to TRBJ1-2; 7 bases are a match to TRBD1. CDR3 residues: CASSLEGLTGSVYGYTF. CDR3 nucleotide sequence: TGTGCCAGCAGCTTAGAGGGATTGACAGGGTCAGTCTATGGCTACACCTTC.